These T cell receptor beta chains were read from a single sample in a study of blood T cells in healthy people across ages. One entry per CDR3 protein, called by TCRdb with MiXCR from the 5' RACE reads. The sample includes 1.8 million or so distinct CDR3 sequences, 35% to 50% of them seen just once. Sequences were obtained from blood. These receptor sequences come from a human donor in good health. Each CDR3 is given with its conserved first and last residue. The order of the fields is J gene, D gene, V gene, clone size, CDR3 protein, CDR3 DNA. D genes are given only for firm matches. Some rows mark clone size as missing; the rest say once, few, many or name a class of expanded clone.

TRBJ1-2 . TRBV28 . CASSRGRFYGYTF TGTGCCAGCAGCCGGGGACGGTTCTATGGCTACACCTTC
TRBJ2-1 TRBD2 TRBV6-2/TRBV6-3 many CASSPRGGLGNEQFF TGCGCCAGCAGCCCGCGGGGGGGCCTTGGCAATGAGCAGTTCTTC
TRBJ2-7 . TRBV12-3/TRBV12-4 many CASSSLKTGQSHEQYF TGTGCCAGCAGTTCGTTGAAAACCGGACAGTCCCACGAGCAGTACTTC
TRBJ1-2 TRBD1 TRBV12-3/TRBV12-4 few CASSFSDRGAYGYTF TGTGCCAGCAGTTTCTCAGACAGGGGGGCCTATGGCTACACCTTC
TRBJ2-3 . TRBV12-3/TRBV12-4 . CASCHRGGTDTQYF TGTGCCAGCTGTCACAGGGGGGGTACAGATACGCAGTATTTT
TRBJ1-2 . TRBV6-5 few CASSATGGIRDGYTF TGTGCCAGCAGTGCGACAGGAGGTATTAGAGATGGCTACACCTTC
TRBJ2-1 TRBD1 TRBV7-2 few CASSSGTGATYNEQFF TGTGCCAGCAGCTCAGGGACAGGAGCTACCTACAATGAGCAGTTCTTC
TRBJ1-3 . TRBV14 . CAGSQVGTRSGNTIYF TGTGCCGGCAGCCAAGTTGGGACAAGAAGTGGAAACACCATATATTTT
TRBJ2-3 TRBD1 TRBV18 . CASSPGTGGGYTQYF TGTGCCAGCTCGCCCGGGACAGGGGGCGGTTATACGCAGTATTTT
TRBJ2-7 TRBD2 TRBV30 . CAWSVGGVDVEQYF TGTGCCTGGAGTGTGGGGGGGGTCGATGTCGAGCAGTACTTC
TRBJ2-7 . TRBV20-1 . CSAIPAGGYEQYF TGCAGTGCTATCCCCGCAGGGGGGTACGAGCAGTACTTC
TRBJ1-1 . TRBV28 few CASSLIGTDEAFF TGTGCCAGCAGTTTGATCGGGACCGATGAAGCTTTCTTT
TRBJ2-7 TRBD2 TRBV4-2 many CASSQDMLAGGSYEQYF TGTGCCAGCAGCCAAGATATGCTAGCGGGGGGCTCCTACGAGCAGTACTTC
TRBJ2-5 TRBD1 TRBV5-6 few CASSWSTGQETQYF TGTGCCAGCAGCTGGTCGACAGGGCAAGAGACCCAGTACTTC
TRBJ2-1 TRBD2 TRBV27 . CASSPARGGSYNEQFF TGTGCCAGCAGTCCCGCCCGGGGGGGGTCCTACAATGAGCAGTTCTTC
TRBJ2-5 . TRBV7-9 . CASSLHGSHEAQYF TGTGCCAGCAGCTTGCATGGATCACATGAGGCCCAGTACTTC
TRBJ2-7 . TRBV12-3/TRBV12-4 . CASSRDLKGEQYF TGTGCCAGCAGTCGGGACCTCAAGGGCGAGCAGTACTTC
TRBJ2-5 . TRBV5-5 . CASSSLGLAPNQETQYF TGTGCCAGCAGCTCCTTGGGGCTGGCCCCAAATCAAGAGACCCAGTACTTC
TRBJ2-4 . TRBV7-2 . CASSLPGSYGQYF TGTGCCAGCAGCTTACCAGGCTCCTACGGGCAGTACTTC
TRBJ2-1 . TRBV7-2 many CASSLETSGYNEQFF TGTGCCAGCAGCTTAGAGACTAGTGGCTACAATGAGCAGTTCTTC
TRBJ1-4 TRBD1 TRBV12-3/TRBV12-4 . CASSQGAPNEKLFF TGTGCCAGCAGCCAGGGGGCACCTAATGAAAAACTGTTTTTT
TRBJ2-1 . TRBV4-3 few CASSQEPGSSSYNEQFF TGCGCCAGCAGCCAAGAACCGGGTTCGAGCTCCTACAATGAGCAGTTCTTC
TRBJ2-4 TRBD2 TRBV7-9 few CASSSVGTRQYF TGTGCCAGCAGCTCCGTGGGGACTAGGCAGTACTTC
TRBJ2-7 TRBD1 TRBV29-1 . CSVTDTLGTGKTYEQYF TGCAGCGTTACTGACACCCTAGGGACAGGGAAAACCTACGAGCAGTACTTC
TRBJ1-2 . TRBV11-3 . CASSPRGTEGYTF TGTGCCAGCAGCCCCCGTGGGACCGAAGGCTACACCTTC
TRBJ2-7 TRBD1 TRBV20-1 . CSAPQEGETGLTYEQYF TGCAGTGCTCCCCAAGAGGGAGAGACAGGGCTTACATACGAGCAGTACTTC
TRBJ2-3 TRBD1 TRBV29-1 . CSVGTTGTGVLDTQYF TGCAGCGTTGGGACCACCGGGACAGGAGTTTTGGATACGCAGTATTTT
TRBJ1-2 . TRBV4-2 few CASSPNGGQLYYGYTF TGTGCCAGCAGCCCCAACGGGGGCCAGCTCTACTATGGCTACACCTTC
TRBJ2-7 . TRBV6-5 few CAGSLTLWGQNEQYF TGTGCCGGCAGTTTAACCTTATGGGGGCAGAACGAGCAGTACTTC
TRBJ2-7 . TRBV6-4 . CASKEGVQKYEQYF TGTGCCAGCAAAGAGGGGGTACAGAAATACGAGCAGTACTTC
TRBJ2-5 . TRBV6-6 . CASSSPSPAQYF TGTGCCAGCAGTTCCCCCTCCCCAGCCCAGTACTTC
TRBJ2-5 . TRBV6-2/TRBV6-3 few CASRQVGGVETQYF TGTGCCAGCAGACAGGTCGGAGGCGTGGAGACCCAGTACTTC
TRBJ2-7 TRBD1 TRBV4-1 . CASSQERQGVEGDEQYF TGCGCCAGCAGCCAAGAACGACAGGGGGTAGAAGGGGACGAGCAGTACTTC
TRBJ2-1 . TRBV6-2/TRBV6-3 few CASIGGHLGEQFF TGTGCCAGCATCGGCGGCCACCTGGGTGAGCAGTTCTTC
TRBJ1-5 . TRBV12-3/TRBV12-4 . CASSRGGGSNQPQHF TGTGCCAGCAGTCGGGGAGGTGGAAGCAATCAGCCCCAGCATTTT
TRBJ2-1 . TRBV7-9 few CASSLTRVGGYEQFF TGTGCCAGCAGCTTAACCAGGGTCGGGGGCTATGAGCAGTTCTTC
TRBJ1-2 TRBD1 TRBV5-6 . CASSTGDRDLQGYTF TGTGCCAGCAGCACGGGGGACAGGGACCTCCAGGGCTACACCTTC
TRBJ1-2 . TRBV11-3 . CASRNVDPYGYTF TGTGCCAGCAGAAACGTGGATCCTTATGGCTACACCTTC
TRBJ2-3 TRBD2 TRBV7-2 few CASSARLAGGQYF TGTGCCAGCAGCGCCCGACTAGCGGGGGGGCAGTATTTT
TRBJ1-1 . TRBV4-3 . CASSLGGKWGPGGTEAFF TGCGCCAGCAGCCTAGGGGGGAAGTGGGGCCCCGGTGGCACTGAAGCTTTCTTT
TRBJ1-5 TRBD1 TRBV15 once CATSRTGASNQPQHF TGTGCCACCAGCAGGACAGGGGCTAGCAATCAGCCCCAGCATTTT
TRBJ1-1 . TRBV12-3/TRBV12-4 . CASSFETPNTEAFF TGTGCCAGCAGTTTCGAGACACCGAACACTGAAGCTTTCTTT
TRBJ1-1 TRBD1 TRBV4-3 . CASSRNRQGEAFF TGCGCCAGCAGCCGAAACCGACAGGGTGAAGCTTTCTTT
TRBJ2-3 . TRBV27 many CASSSQGGDTQYF TGTGCCAGCAGTTCACAGGGTGGGGATACGCAGTATTTT
TRBJ2-7 TRBD1 TRBV6-1 . CASSEATGEYEQYF TGTGCCAGCAGTGAAGCGACAGGGGAATACGAGCAGTACTTC
TRBJ1-5 . TRBV6-1 . CASRSDRARYQPQHF TGTGCCAGCAGATCCGACAGAGCCCGGTATCAGCCCCAGCATTTT
TRBJ2-3 . TRBV10-3 few CAISERVPSTDTQYF TGTGCCATCAGTGAGAGAGTGCCTAGCACAGATACGCAGTATTTT
TRBJ1-1 . TRBV20-1 . CSARFPMNTEAFF TGCAGTGCTAGATTCCCTATGAACACTGAAGCTTTCTTT
TRBJ1-5 . TRBV29-1 . CSVEEGLGQPQHF TGCAGCGTTGAAGAGGGTCTGGGTCAGCCCCAGCATTTT